The 17 T cell receptor beta chains below all came from one sample that was sequenced in a study of blood T cells in healthy people across ages. PCR was performed a second time for 7 to 11 cycles using a sample-barcoded 5' primer and a J-beta primer mix. From the 5' RACE reads, TCRdb called clonotypes with MiXCR, one entry per CDR3 protein. The repertoire includes around 650,000 distinct CDR3 sequences, approximately 29% of them detected once, and approximately 15% sits in the top ten. Sequencing was performed on blood. The receptors derive from a woman aged 80 or older in good health.

The chain carries TRBV20-1 and TRBJ1-6; D not certain. V was shortened by 0 bases and J by 3 bases, with 21 bases between the two germline ends. The CDR3 is made up of 19 amino acids. Germline CDR1 and CDR2: DFQATT and SNEGSKA (reference sequence). The CDR3, as DNA: TGCAGTGCTAGAGAAGAGGCCGGAGGAAGATTTCTCTATAATTCACCCCTCCACTTT. This sequence encodes CSAREEAGGRFLYNSPLHF.

The chain recombines TRBV9 with TRBJ1-1; D is uncertain. Trimming shortened V by 3 bases and J by 1 base, and 10 bases separated the two germline ends. This CDR3 spans 14 amino acids. From germline, CDR1 is SGDLS and CDR2 YYNGEE. Written as DNA, the CDR3 is TGTGCCAGCAGCGCCCGAGGACGGAACACTGAAGCTTTCTTT. This sequence encodes CASSARGRNTEAFF.

This clonotype appeared many times. This rearrangement joins TRBV29-1 to TRBJ1-2, with D hard to call. Trimming shortened V by 0 bases and J by 7 bases, and 12 bases separated the two germline ends. Per germline, CDR1 SQVTM and CDR2 ANQGSEA. The CDR3 runs 13 residues. As DNA, the CDR3 is TGCAGCGTTGAAGATCAAGGGAAGAGTGGCTACACCTTC. As protein: CSVEDQGKSGYTF.

The CDR3 loop is CASRTGRADTEAFF. The CDR3 region has the DNA TGTGCCTCCCGGACAGGGAGGGCGGACACTGAAGCTTTCTTT. This chain joins TRBV30 and TRBJ1-1; 8 positions agree with TRBD1. With V trimmed by 7 bases and J by 3 bases, 10 bases remained unmatched. The germline gives CDR1 GTSNPN, CDR2 SVGIG (reference sequence). This CDR3 region has 14 residues.

This clonotype was counted ten times or more. The chain carries TRBV6-6 and TRBJ1-1; D is unclear. The CDR3 runs to 14 residues. V was clipped by 2 bases and J by 4 bases, with 11 bases between them. The germline gives CDR1 MNHNY, CDR2 SVGAGI (reference sequence). CDR3 nucleotides: TGTGCCAGCAGTTACCGCGGGCCCTTCACTGAAGCTTTCTTT. It encodes CASSYRGPFTEAFF.

The gene calls are TRBV4-2 and TRBJ2-7; 7 bases match TRBD1. V shed 0 bases and J 0 bases; nucleotides not matched to a gene: 2. This CDR3 has 15 residues. Germline CDR1 and CDR2: LGHNA and YNFKEQ. DNA for the CDR3: TGTGCCAGCAGCCAAGAACAGGGGAGCTCCTACGAGCAGTACTTC. Translated, it gives CASSQEQGSSYEQYF.

The chain links TRBV6-2 or TRBV6-3 to TRBJ2-1; 10 bases are a match to TRBD1. The V and J ends lost 2 bases and 10 bases, in that order; junction bases with no gene match: 8. CDR1 and CDR2 from the germline V gene are MNHEY and SVGEGT. This CDR3 has 15 amino acids. This CDR3 reads CASSYLGTGAYEQFF. The CDR3, as DNA: TGTGCCAGCAGTTACCTCGGGACAGGGGCTTACGAGCAGTTCTTC.

This chain links TRBV6-6 with TRBJ2-3; 11 positions match TRBD2. This CDR3 contains 17 residues. Germline-derived CDR1 and CDR2 are MNHNY and SVGAGI (reference sequence). J was trimmed by 4 bases and V by 8 bases; bases with no gene match: 14. The CDR3 protein is CASHRQVLAGVADTQYF. The CDR3 bases are TGTGCCAGCCACCGACAGGTACTAGCGGGAGTTGCAGATACGCAGTATTTT.

A remark on this clonotype: Relative to the germline gene, one junction end is altered; a read error may explain this. The CDR3 protein is CTSSLGAGTGMETQYF. The DNA of the CDR3 is TGTACCAGCAGCTTGGGCGCAGGGACGGGGATGGAGACCCAGTACTTC. This rearrangement joins TRBV5-4 to TRBJ2-5; tentatively, D is TRBD1 or TRBD2 (5 bases each). The CDR3 runs 16 residues. The germline V gene has CDR1 SGHNT and CDR2 YYREEE (reference sequence).

The CDR3 sequence is CASSVGPGELFF. CDR3 bases: TGTGCCAGCAGCGTAGGACCCGGGGAGCTGTTTTTT. V is TRBV9 and J is TRBJ2-2, with D uncertain. This CDR3 has 12 amino acids. CDR1 is SGDLS, CDR2 YYNGEE, per germline. V lost 0 bases and J lost 6, with 3 bases in between.

About this clonotype itself: Since a much larger clone is just one base distant, this may be a read error. The CDR3 region is CASTYSGAPGANVRTF. The CDR3 nucleotides read TGCGCCAGCACCTACAGTGGGGCGCCTGGGGCCAACGTCCGGACTTTC. This rearrangement joins TRBV5-1 to TRBJ2-6; perhaps TRBD1 as D (5 bases). CDR1 is SGHRS, CDR2 YFSETQ, per germline. The CDR3 contains 16 residues.

The chain has TRBV27 and TRBJ2-7; no definite D call. The germline gives CDR1 MNHEY, CDR2 SMNVEV (reference sequence). The CDR3 runs 14 residues. Trimming shortened V by 7 bases and J by 4 bases, and 17 bases separated the two germline ends. CDR3 sequence reads: CASTPGNSIYEQYF. For the CDR3, the DNA is TGTGCCAGCACCCCTGGGAACAGTATATACGAGCAGTACTTC.

Many counts were recorded for this clonotype. The rearrangement links TRBV7-2 to TRBJ1-2, with TRBD1 identical over 10 bases. V trimming: 1 base; J trimming: 8 bases; junction bases outside the gene matches: 7. This CDR3 has 15 residues. CDR1 is SGHTA, CDR2 FQGNSA, per germline. The CDR3 protein is CASSLVGQGGGGYTF. The CDR3 DNA reads as TGTGCCAGCAGCTTAGTTGGACAGGGGGGTGGGGGCTACACCTTC.

The chain employs TRBV27 and TRBJ2-7; no clear D. The CDR3 extends over 13 amino acids. CDR1 MNHEY and CDR2 SMNVEV come from the germline V gene (reference sequence). Trimming left V 3 bases short and J 4 bases short, with 10 bases between. CDR3: CASSFTPLYEQYF. Written as DNA, the CDR3 is TGTGCCAGCAGTTTCACCCCGCTTTACGAGCAGTACTTC.

Concerning this clonotype: A much larger clone sits a single nucleotide away, making a read error possible. The chain has TRBV6-2 or TRBV6-3 and TRBJ1-1; 9 nucleotides line up with TRBD1. Germline CDR1 MNHEY, CDR2 SVGEGT. This CDR3 spans 15 amino acids. The CDR3 DNA reads TGTGCCAGCAGAATGACAGGGGGTAAGAACACTGGAGCTTTCTTT. Translating gives CASRMTGGKNTGAFF.

This clonotype was seen at least ten times. The J gene is TRBJ2-7, the V gene TRBV20-1, with unresolved D. V lost 1 base and J lost 6, with 10 bases in between. Germline CDR1 is DFQATT and CDR2 is SNEGSKA (reference sequence). The CDR3 loop spans 12 amino acids. CDR3 loop: CSARGARGEQYF. In DNA, the CDR3 is TGCAGTGCTAGAGGAGCCCGAGGCGAGCAGTACTTC.

A word on this clonotype: This sequence may be a read error, since a much larger clone differs from it by one base. This chain links TRBV29-1 with TRBJ2-3; 8 bases align to TRBD2. Germline assignment: CDR1 SQVTM and CDR2 ANQGSEA. V lost 0 bases to trimming and J lost 1 base; unmatched junction nucleotides: 12. The CDR3 is made up of 18 amino acids. The CDR3 reads CSVEDPLRRAGGTDTQYF. Here the CDR3 DNA reads TGCAGCGTTGAAGATCCCCTGCGACGAGCGGGGGGCACAGATACGCAGTATTTT.